This paragraph reports one T cell receptor (beta chain). The authors ran a second PCR of about 6 to 11 cycles using a sample-barcoded 5' primer and a J-beta primer mix. TCRdb reprocessed the 5' RACE reads via MiXCR and lists one record per CDR3 protein. Of some 1,000,000 distinct CDR3 sequences listed, approximately 25% are singletons. This entry comes from a study of blood T cells in healthy people across ages. The V end was cut by 2 bases, the J end by 0 bases, with 7 bases between. Germline loops: CDR1 MNHNY, CDR2 SVGAGI (reference sequence). The CDR3 is 14 amino acids. This sample was also put to use in a study of T cells of mothers and their children. As that report states: A few healthy Caucasian mothers gave samples, and so did their six children. Reverse transcription into cDNA received all extracted RNA, at about 1.5 ug per 15 ul. Over 9.5 million TCR beta CDR3 reads were obtained from each mother, and about 3 million from each child. Slightly higher overlap, not significant, was seen in related mother-child pairs than in unrelated pairs.

The sequence was collected from a girl aged 2-10 years in good health. The sequenced material came from blood. The genes are TRBV6-6 and TRBJ1-1, with D possibly TRBD1 on 5 matching bases. This chain's CDR3 is CASSYDSMNTEAFF. The CDR3 DNA is TGTGCCAGCAGTTACGACAGTATGAACACTGAAGCTTTCTTT.